Given below is one T cell receptor beta chain in context. Exclusion criteria comprised uncontrolled infection, other autoimmune disease, pregnancy or lactation. CDR1 and CDR2 from the germline V gene are SGHRS and YFSETQ. The germline V and J ends were trimmed by 2 bases and 3 bases, with 12 bases remaining between them. This CDR3 is built from 15 residues. The data stem from a study of T cells in Graves' hyperthyroidism and ophthalmopathy. What was amplified from RNA transcripts were TCR beta CDR3 regions. Initially, a first-round RT-PCR of the TCR CDR3 employed the HTBI primer set. Each CDR3 protein gets one entry after TCRdb re-called the multiplex PCR reads with MiXCR. This table holds about 290,000 distinct CDR3 sequences, about 16% found once.

Material for sequencing was blood. This receptor was taken from a woman between 50 and 59 years old with Graves' hyperthyroidism that later progressed to Graves' ophthalmopathy. The chain employs TRBV5-1 and TRBJ1-3, with D possibly being TRBD1 (6 bases). As DNA, the CDR3 is TGCGCCAGCAGCTTCTCAGGGGACTTTGGAAACACCATATATTTT. It codes for CASSFSGDFGNTIYF.